Below, 11 T cell receptor beta chains from the same sample are listed, as sequenced in a study of naive and memory T cell subsets. Two oligonucleotides, mixed equimolar, formed the beta constant-region primer covering TRBC1 and TRBC2. The ligated cDNA underwent four PCR rounds using SP2 and nested alpha and beta constant-region primers. Each CDR3 protein is one row after TCRdb ran MiXCR on the UMI-ligation and nested PCR reads. The sample shows 7,900 or so distinct CDR3 sequences, around 28% of them seen only once. The sample consisted of CD8+ TEMRA cells from blood. The subset denotes: effector memory re-expressing CD45RA, CD45RA+ CD27-. All receptors derive from a human donor in good health.

This chain uses TRBV24-1 with TRBJ1-2; D call uncertain. The germline V gene has CDR1 KGHDR and CDR2 SFDVKD. This CDR3 is 13 amino acids long. Deletions cut 3 bases from V and 5 bases from J, with 9 bases between. The CDR3 DNA reads TGTGCCACCAGTGATCTCCCGTTTTATGGCTACACCTTC. This gives the protein CATSDLPFYGYTF.

In its sample, this clonotype was seen a few times. This chain joins TRBV12-3 or TRBV12-4 and TRBJ1-2; tentatively, D is TRBD1 (5 bases). Trimming took off 6 bases at V and 3 bases at J, with 17 bases between the two ends. CDR3 length: 15 residues. CDR3 residues: CASSSPGDVDYGYTF. The CDR3 DNA reads as TGTGCCAGCAGCTCCCCCGGGGACGTTGACTATGGCTACACCTTC.

The chain is built from TRBV9 and TRBJ2-1, with a weak D call TRBD1 (5 bases). This CDR3 has 15 amino acids. The germline gives CDR1 SGDLS, CDR2 YYNGEE. V gave up 4 bases and J gave up 2 bases, with 13 bases separating them. The CDR3 reads CASSPGPAAYNEQFF. Written as DNA, the CDR3 is TGTGCCAGCAGCCCAGGGCCCGCGGCCTACAATGAGCAGTTCTTC.

This clonotype is medium-sized by share. The chain links TRBV4-3 to TRBJ2-3; 13 positions match TRBD2. Trimming took 4 bases from V and 3 from J; bases not matched to a gene: 1. There are 15 residues in the CDR3. Per the germline V gene, CDR1 is LGHNA and CDR2 is YSLEER. CDR3 loop: CASSLGLAGTDTQYF. CDR3 sequence (DNA): TGCGCCAGCAGCCTGGGACTAGCGGGGACAGATACGCAGTATTTT.

The rearrangement uses TRBV6-2 or TRBV6-3 and TRBJ2-3; D unresolved. Looked up from germline, CDR1 is MNHEY and CDR2 is SVGEGT. The CDR3 covers 13 residues. Between the trimmed V and J ends, which lost 0 bases and 7 bases, there was a span of 8 bases. The CDR3: CASSYSPRNTQYF. In DNA form, the CDR3 reads TGTGCCAGCAGTTACTCCCCCCGGAATACGCAGTATTTT.

This clonotype was counted many times. The chain couples TRBV7-2 to TRBJ1-1; D perhaps matches TRBD1 (5 bases). CDR1 is SGHTA, CDR2 FQGNSA, per germline. V gave up 4 bases and J gave up 8 bases, with 11 bases separating them. This CDR3 spans 12 amino acids. The CDR3 is CASSWQGGEAFF. The CDR3 DNA is TGTGCCAGCAGCTGGCAGGGCGGGGAAGCTTTCTTT.

The J gene is TRBJ2-1, the V gene TRBV2, with D unresolved. Trimming left V 7 bases short and J 0 bases short, with 13 bases between. This CDR3 comprises 15 residues. CDR1 is SNHLY and CDR2 is FYNNEI in the germline V gene. CDR3 amino acids: CASMMWLGSYNEQFF. In DNA form, the CDR3 reads TGTGCCAGCATGATGTGGCTGGGCTCCTACAATGAGCAGTTCTTC.

The chain recombines TRBV27 with TRBJ1-1; maybe TRBD1 (5 bases). Germline V gene lookup returns CDR1 MNHEY and CDR2 SMNVEV (reference sequence). Trimming took 4 bases from V and 6 from J, leaving 18 bases between them. The CDR3 runs 15 residues. The CDR3: CASSSPGLWGAEAFF. The CDR3 DNA follows: TGTGCCAGCAGTTCACCCGGACTCTGGGGGGCTGAAGCTTTCTTT.

The rearrangement joins TRBV7-2 to TRBJ2-1, with TRBD2 identical over 10 bases. J lost 1 base, V lost 0 bases, and 6 bases had no gene match. This CDR3 is 18 amino acids long. From germline, CDR1 is SGHTA and CDR2 FQGNSA. CDR3 in DNA: TGTGCCAGCAGCTTAGCCCAGGGACTAGCGTATTCCTACAATGAGCAGTTCTTC. This gives the protein CASSLAQGLAYSYNEQFF.

This clonotype was seen repeatedly, ten times or more. This chain uses TRBV6-4 with TRBJ1-5; 8 nucleotides align to TRBD1. This CDR3 is 15 amino acids long. Per the germline V gene, CDR1 is MRHNA and CDR2 is SNTAGT. V lost 7 bases and J lost 6; bases outside the gene matches: 11. The CDR3 DNA follows: TGTGCCAGCACCACGACAGGGGTCATTCCTCAGCCCCAGCATTTT. Amino acids: CASTTTGVIPQPQHF.

This clonotype has a handful of counts. The chain is built from TRBV4-2 and TRBJ1-6; D is possibly TRBD1 (5 bases). The CDR3 spans 13 residues. In germline, CDR1 is LGHNA, CDR2 YNFKEQ. The V end lost 0 bases, the J end lost 11 bases, and 8 bases lay between the germline ends. The CDR3 DNA reads TGTGCCAGCAGCCAAGAAGGGGTCGCACCCCTCCACTTT. This sequence encodes CASSQEGVAPLHF.